This TCR beta chain was captured by sequencing in a study of cytotoxic CD8 clonotypes in ibrutinib-treated CLL. The assay was immunoSEQ multiplex PCR, and TCRdb's table has in-frame clones only and misses some. This table holds 150,000 or so clones, about 80% found once. Germline V gene sequence: CDR1 LGHNA, CDR2 YNFKEQ. The CDR3 totals 19 residues. Trimming cost V 1 base and J 3 bases; bases outside gene matches: 14. This sequence was found in a human donor with chronic lymphocytic leukemia. This specimen was PBMCs, taken after 24 months of ibrutinib treatment. The chain carries TRBV4-2 and TRBJ2-7, with TRBD1 identical over 11 bases. The CDR3 coding sequence is TGTGCCAGCAGCCAAGGGGATAAAACCTGGGACAGGGGGTTCTACGAGCAGTACTTC. This codes for CASSQGDKTWDRGFYEQYF.